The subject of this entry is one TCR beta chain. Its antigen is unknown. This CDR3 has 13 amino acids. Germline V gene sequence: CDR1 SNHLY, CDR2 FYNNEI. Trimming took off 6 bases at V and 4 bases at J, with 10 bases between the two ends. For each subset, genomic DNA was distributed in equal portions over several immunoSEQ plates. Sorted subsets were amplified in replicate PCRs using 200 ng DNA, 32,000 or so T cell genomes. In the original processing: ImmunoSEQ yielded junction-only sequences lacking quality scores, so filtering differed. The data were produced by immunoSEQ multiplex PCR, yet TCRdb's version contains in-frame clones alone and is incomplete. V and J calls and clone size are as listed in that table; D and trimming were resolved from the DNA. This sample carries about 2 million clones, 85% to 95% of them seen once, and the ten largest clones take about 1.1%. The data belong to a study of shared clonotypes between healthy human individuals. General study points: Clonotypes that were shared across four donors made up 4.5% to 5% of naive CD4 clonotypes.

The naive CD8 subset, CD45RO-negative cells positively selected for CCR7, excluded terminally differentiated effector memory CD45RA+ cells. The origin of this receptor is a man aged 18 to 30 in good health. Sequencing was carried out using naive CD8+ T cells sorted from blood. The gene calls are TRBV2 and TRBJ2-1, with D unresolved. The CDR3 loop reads CASRPDSYNEQFF. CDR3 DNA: TGTGCCAGCAGACCTGATTCATACAATGAGCAGTTCTTC.